This T cell receptor (beta chain) was recovered during a study of HIV-infected children after antiretroviral therapy interruption. This clonotype was recorded many times. The V end lost 8 bases, the J end lost 4 bases, and 12 bases lay between the germline ends. Germline V CDR1 and CDR2: SNHLY, FYNNEI. This CDR3 is 13 amino acids long. RNA-based 3' RACE libraries used unique molecular identifiers. TCRdb re-analysed the 3' RACE reads in MiXCR, keeping a single row per CDR3 protein. There are about 89,000 distinct CDR3 sequences in the sample; about 7% occur only once, and roughly 1.1% lies in the top ten. Treatment denoted: PENTA 11 planned treatment interruption arm or continuous ART arm.

This receptor was taken from a pool of human donors with HIV. This material consisted of CD45RA+ CD4+ T cells from PBMCs, pooled from several time points, taken from a donor given antiretroviral therapy, either interrupted or continuous. Subset meaning: naive CD4+ CD45RA+ CD45RO- T cells. The chain couples TRBV2 to TRBJ1-5; D uncertain. The CDR3 DNA reads as TGTGCCAGCCTGGTTAGGGAAAATCAGCCCCAGCATTTT. Translated, it gives CASLVRENQPQHF.